The source of this T cell receptor (beta chain) is a study of tumor-infiltrating lymphocytes in primary liver carcinoma. Overall study: Staged T1-T3 N0M0, the tumors had sizes that ranged from roughly 4.2 to 11 cm across.

The CDR3 has 14 amino acids. It was from about 19-30 mg of unsorted bulk tissue that RNA and DNA were co-extracted. Concerning this clonotype itself: As the CDR3 is not closed by the conserved phenylalanine or tryptophan, this likely results from a read error.

Constant-region priming of roughly 500 ng total RNA yielded TCR beta cDNA. Modified slightly, ARM-PCR produced TCR beta libraries over three nested multiplex PCR rounds. Forward primers for TRBV1-TRBV30 and a C-beta reverse primer served the first two PCR rounds, at about 10 cycles each. TCRdb re-called the multiplex PCR reads with MiXCR, one entry per CDR3 protein. The data hold approximately 100,000 distinct CDR3 sequences, with under 70% observed a single time. Sequences were obtained from liver tumor tissue from sampling region 2. Described subset: tumor region T2, inferior pole. The V call is TRBV12-3 or TRBV12-4, the J call TRBJ2-5, with 8 bases fitting TRBD2. The sequence came from a woman aged 60-75 years with primary liver carcinoma and hepatitis B virus infection. The CDR3 reads CVSSRREGRGAQYL. CDR3 bases: TGTGTCAGCAGTCGTCGGGAGGGCCGGGGAGCCCAGTACCTC.